This TCR beta chain was identified during a study of Tregs in tolerant kidney transplant recipients. The wider study: Related graft donors supplied nonmyeloablative bone marrow transplants, and mixed chimerism was transient. General observations from the study: Findings come from small patient numbers and require larger validation.

The CDR3 covers 16 residues. CDR1 and CDR2 from the germline V gene are SGHVS and FQNEAQ. The V and J ends lost 1 base and 5 bases, in that order; junction bases with no gene match: 4. Concerning this clone: Its antigen is undetermined.

Here immunoSEQ multiplex PCR was the method, and the copy in TCRdb shows in-frame clones only, minus some. The data hold around 85,000 clones, with around 93% observed a single time. The sequence was obtained from a human donor who received a combined kidney and bone marrow transplant. The rearrangement joins TRBV7-8 to TRBJ2-2, with TRBD2 identical over 10 bases. Sequenced material: Tregs from blood, taken before the transplant. The CDR3 DNA reads as TGTGCCAGCAGCTTAGACGTAGCGGGGGGAACCGGGGAGCTGTTTTTT. Amino acid sequence: CASSLDVAGGTGELFF.